This is a list of T cell receptor beta chains from one sample in a study of blood T cell repertoires in COVID-19. Method: immunoSEQ multiplex PCR; TCRdb's copy keeps in-frame clones and lacks some. The sample consists of 190,000 or so clones, about 84% of them appearing once. The sequencing input was PBMCs or T cells enriched from blood (not recorded which). The receptors were sampled from a woman aged 25 to 39 who had recovered from COVID-19. The CDR3 runs from the conserved cysteine through the conserved F or W. D genes are given only for firm matches. Expanded clones are given a class, and other clones once, few, many or no size at all.

D | J | size | V | CDR3 | DNA
NA | TRBJ2-1 | few | TRBV4-1 | CASSQDVLLEQFF | TGCGCCAGCAGCCAAGACGTCCTTCTCGAGCAGTTCTTC
NA | TRBJ2-7 | NA | TRBV28 | CASSLTGNHEQYF | TGTGCCAGCAGTTTAACAGGGAACCACGAGCAGTACTTC
NA | TRBJ1-1 | NA | TRBV9 | CASSVGTYMNTEAFF | TGTGCCAGCAGCGTGGGGACATACATGAACACTGAAGCTTTCTTT
NA | TRBJ2-7 | few | TRBV5-1 | CASSFKGPSYEQYF | TGCGCCAGCAGCTTCAAGGGGCCTTCCTACGAGCAGTACTTC
NA | TRBJ1-2 | once | TRBV29-1 | CSVAVQGYGYTF | TGCAGCGTTGCGGTCCAGGGCTATGGCTACACCTTC
NA | TRBJ1-2 | NA | TRBV27 | CASSPAGIYGYTF | TGTGCCAGCAGCCCTGCAGGGATTTATGGCTACACCTTC
TRBD1 | TRBJ2-7 | NA | TRBV5-1 | CASSPDRGGSEQYF | TGCGCCAGCAGCCCGGACAGGGGGGGAAGTGAGCAGTACTTC
NA | TRBJ1-5 | NA | TRBV27 | CASSLAGHEDQPQHF | TGTGCCAGCAGTTTGGCAGGGCACGAGGATCAGCCCCAGCATTTT
NA | TRBJ1-5 | NA | TRBV6-6 | CASSYDRFNNQPQHF | TGTGCCAGCAGTTACGACAGATTCAACAATCAGCCCCAGCATTTT
NA | TRBJ2-3 | NA | TRBV12-3/TRBV12-4 | CASSPTGAYTQYF | TGTGCCAGCAGCCCCACTGGGGCCTATACGCAGTATTTT
TRBD1 | TRBJ2-7 | NA | TRBV6-5 | CASSQGDSSYEQYF | TGTGCCAGCAGCCAGGGGGACAGTTCCTACGAGCAGTACTTC
TRBD2 | TRBJ2-7 | NA | TRBV2 | CASSESGMTYEQYF | TGTGCCAGCAGTGAAAGCGGGATGACTTACGAGCAGTACTTC
TRBD2 | TRBJ2-2 | NA | TRBV4-2 | CASSPYRPGGTGELFF | TGTGCCAGCAGCCCTTATAGACCGGGGGGCACCGGGGAGCTGTTTTTT
NA | TRBJ2-4 | NA | TRBV7-9 | CASSFFEDIQYF | TGTGCCAGCAGCTTTTTTGAGGACATTCAGTACTTC
TRBD2 | TRBJ2-1 | NA | TRBV18 | CASSSWTSRLDNEQFF | TGTGCCAGCTCGTCATGGACTAGCAGGCTTGACAATGAGCAGTTCTTC
NA | TRBJ2-4 | NA | TRBV5-1 | CASSLAGSEGGLAKNIQYF | TGCGCCAGCAGCTTGGCCGGTTCTGAGGGCGGCTTAGCCAAAAACATTCAGTACTTC
NA | TRBJ2-1 | NA | TRBV5-6 | CASSSGLTGSLEQFF | TGTGCCAGCAGCTCTGGACTAACGGGATCACTGGAGCAGTTCTTC
NA | TRBJ2-1 | once | TRBV15 | CATSTDAGSYNEQFF | TGTGCCACCAGCACCGACGCAGGATCTTACAATGAGCAGTTCTTC
TRBD1 | TRBJ2-7 | NA | TRBV28 | CASSPASTGPYEQYF | TGTGCCAGCAGCCCCGCGTCGACAGGGCCCTACGAGCAGTACTTC
TRBD1 | TRBJ1-2 | NA | TRBV6-6 | CASSPITGTGDNYGYTF | TGTGCCAGCAGTCCCATCACAGGGACAGGGGATAACTATGGCTACACCTTC
TRBD2 | TRBJ2-1 | NA | TRBV3-1/TRBV3-2 | CASSHQWGGSSGRNNEQFF | TGTGCCAGCAGCCACCAGTGGGGGGGGTCTAGCGGGAGGAACAATGAGCAGTTCTTC
TRBD1 | TRBJ1-2 | NA | TRBV28 | CASSLGTGALYGYTF | TGTGCCAGCAGTTTGGGGACAGGGGCCCTCTATGGCTACACCTTC
TRBD1 | TRBJ1-2 | NA | TRBV19 | CASTGAMLYGYTF | TGTGCCAGCACAGGGGCCATGCTTTATGGCTACACCTTC
TRBD2 | TRBJ2-7 | NA | TRBV27 | CASSLQAGGQYEQYF | TGTGCCAGCAGTTTACAAGCGGGAGGGCAGTACGAGCAGTACTTC
TRBD2 | TRBJ2-1 | once | TRBV27 | CASSPTNLAGLAYNEQFF | TGTGCCAGCAGTCCAACCAACCTAGCGGGACTAGCCTACAATGAGCAGTTCTTC
NA | TRBJ2-1 | NA | TRBV19 | CASSIRVYNEQFF | TGTGCCAGTAGTATCAGGGTATACAATGAGCAGTTCTTC
TRBD1 | TRBJ2-5 | NA | TRBV5-1 | CASSSPTGRQETQYF | TGCGCCAGCAGCTCCCCGACAGGGCGCCAAGAGACCCAGTACTTC
NA | TRBJ2-2 | NA | TRBV19 | CASSPRFGQTGELFF | TGTGCCAGTAGCCCTCGTTTCGGACAGACCGGGGAGCTGTTTTTT
NA | TRBJ1-2 | NA | TRBV6-5 | CASSSQDSYGYTF | TGTGCCAGCAGTTCGCAGGACAGCTATGGCTACACCTTC
NA | TRBJ1-4 | NA | TRBV11-2 | CASSSRQDSEKLFF | TGTGCCAGCAGCTCCAGACAGGATAGTGAAAAACTGTTTTTT
NA | TRBJ1-6 | few | TRBV27 | CASSFDTETPLHF | TGTGCCAGCAGTTTCGACACCGAAACACCCCTCCACTTT
NA | TRBJ2-7 | NA | TRBV3-1/TRBV3-2 | CASSQGLTYEQYF | TGTGCCAGCAGCCAAGGACTTACCTACGAGCAGTACTTC
TRBD1 | TRBJ2-3 | NA | TRBV5-1 | CASSPVDRSTDTQYF | TGCGCCAGCAGCCCAGTGGACAGGAGCACAGATACGCAGTATTTT
NA | TRBJ2-7 | NA | TRBV4-1 | CASSQDRGYNYEQYF | TGCGCCAGCAGCCAAGATAGAGGGTACAACTACGAGCAGTACTTC
TRBD2 | TRBJ2-2 | NA | TRBV10-3 | CAISESKRLAANTGELFF | TGTGCCATCAGTGAGTCTAAGAGGCTAGCGGCCAACACCGGGGAGCTGTTTTTT
NA | TRBJ2-5 | NA | TRBV21-1 | CASSKASGGQETQYF | TGTGCCAGCAGCAAGGCCTCGGGGGGGCAAGAGACCCAGTACTTC
NA | TRBJ2-7 | NA | TRBV28 | CASSLMGRGGSYEQYF | TGTGCCAGCAGTTTAATGGGCAGGGGAGGGTCCTACGAGCAGTACTTC
TRBD2 | TRBJ2-3 | NA | TRBV4-2 | CASSQVGSGGQDTQYF | TGTGCCAGCAGCCAAGTGGGTAGCGGGGGGCAGGATACGCAGTATTTT
TRBD1 | TRBJ2-1 | NA | TRBV7-6 | CASSFDRAMYNEQFF | TGTGCCAGCAGCTTCGACAGGGCAATGTACAATGAGCAGTTCTTC
NA | TRBJ2-3 | NA | TRBV3-1/TRBV3-2 | CASSQVLDSQYF | TGTGCCAGCAGCCAAGTTTTGGACAGCCAGTATTTT